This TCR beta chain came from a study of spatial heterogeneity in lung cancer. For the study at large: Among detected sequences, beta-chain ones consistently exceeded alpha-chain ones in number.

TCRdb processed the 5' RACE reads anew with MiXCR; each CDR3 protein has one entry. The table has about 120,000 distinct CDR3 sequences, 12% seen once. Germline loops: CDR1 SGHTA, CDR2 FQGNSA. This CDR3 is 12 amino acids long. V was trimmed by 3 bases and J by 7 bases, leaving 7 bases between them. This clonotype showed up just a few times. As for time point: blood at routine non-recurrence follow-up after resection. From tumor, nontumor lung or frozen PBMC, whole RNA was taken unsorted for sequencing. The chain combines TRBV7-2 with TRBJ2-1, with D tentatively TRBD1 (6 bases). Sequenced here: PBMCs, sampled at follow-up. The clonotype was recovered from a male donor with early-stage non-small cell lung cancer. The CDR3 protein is CASSFQGNEQFF. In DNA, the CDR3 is TGTGCCAGCAGCTTTCAGGGGAATGAGCAGTTCTTC.